The clone carrying this T cell receptor beta chain was seen more than once but under ten times. Its antigen remains unidentified. Time point denoted: pre-sensitization, week 0. Stated treatment: therapeutic diphenylcyclopropenone sensitization with weekly scalp DPC. This entry is derived from a study of human T cells and chemical hapten exposure. Findings of the study overall: After DPC sensitization, TCRs above 1 in 1000 frequency showed no change. Patch test score was positively correlated with the counts of TCRs that had expanded at PT1.

Original processing notes: Individual samples carried between about 23,224 and 750,000 TCRs, with 85,000 to 100,000 as the median. TCRdb analysed the RACE reads with MiXCR anew, one entry per CDR3 protein. The V and J calls and clone size are TCRdb's, not the authors'. The sample has approximately 79,000 distinct CDR3 sequences; approximately 9% are singletons. CDR1 SGHDT and CDR2 YYEEEE come from the germline V gene. V shed 4 bases and J shed 1 base, with 15 bases lying between them. CDR3 length: 16 amino acids. This sequence joins TRBV5-6 and TRBJ2-4; D may be TRBD1 or TRBD2 (6 bases each). Material: whole blood, obtained in connection with sensitization to the hapten diphenylcyclopropenone (DPC). This receptor was taken from a man aged 40-49 years with alopecia areata. Some clones in this sample may be carry-over from other donors' samples. The CDR3, as DNA: TGTGCCAGCAGCGGTGAGGGGGGTTGGGCCAAAAACATTCAGTACTTC. The encoded protein is CASSGEGGWAKNIQYF.